This T cell receptor (beta chain) was retrieved from a study of spatial heterogeneity in lung cancer. About the study: The count of detected beta-chain sequences consistently exceeded that of alpha-chain sequences. On average, each unique TCR and UMI combination appeared more than ten times in raw reads.

This CDR3 has 18 amino acids. J gave up 7 bases and V 1 base, and 18 bases lay outside the gene matches. Germline lookup yields CDR1 DFQATT and CDR2 SNEGSKA (reference sequence). This clonotype was counted only a few times. The antigen remains unidentified. Time point meaning: sample taken at primary tumor resection. The sequenced material consisted of unsorted whole RNA from tumor, nontumor lung or frozen PBMC. Overall study results and limits: Ubiquitous expanded tumor TCRs appeared in blood more at resection than follow-up.

Each TCR cDNA molecule carried a unique molecular identifier. In TCRdb, the 5' RACE reads were re-called with MiXCR into one record per CDR3 protein. The table lists roughly 28,000 distinct CDR3 sequences, approximately 8.4% of them singletons. Sequenced material: PBMCs, taken at surgery. The sequence was collected from a female donor with early-stage non-small cell lung cancer. V and J are TRBV20-1 and TRBJ2-7; 11 nucleotides line up with TRBD2. The CDR3 here is CSARVGLAGGLRRSEQYF. The CDR3 DNA reads as TGCAGTGCTAGAGTGGGGCTAGCGGGAGGTCTCCGTAGAAGTGAGCAGTACTTC.